The 4 T cell receptor beta chains in this list originate from one sample, sequenced in a study of cytomegalovirus exposure and HLA in healthy donors (TCRdb year 2017). Libraries were prepared through the immunoSEQ multiplex PCR assay. The multiplex PCR relied on a mix of 60 forward primers for TCR Vbeta segments and 13 reverse primers for TCR Jbeta segments. Entries here come from immuneACCESS through TCRdb and include only in-frame sequences with V and J called. Some clones fail to appear in such tables; in the studies checked, an unresolved V gene covers under half of the shortfall, and the cause of the remainder is unknown. For this sample the table gives 180,000 or so clones, of which roughly four fifths were detected only once. The top ten clonotypes cover more than 2% of the sample. Sequences were obtained from PBMCs. These receptors originate from a woman younger than 45 in good health and CMV-seropositive.

V is TRBV28 and J is TRBJ2-5, with D uncertain. Germline V gene data show CDR1 as MDHEN and CDR2 as SYDVKM. The V end lost 10 bases, the J end lost 4 bases, and 10 bases lay between the germline ends. This CDR3 is 11 amino acids long. CDR3 residues: CATQRGETQYF. CDR3 nucleotides: TGTGCCACCCAAAGAGGAGAGACCCAGTACTTC.

The chain couples TRBV5-5 to TRBJ2-7; a weak D match, TRBD2 (6 bases). Germline-derived CDR1 and CDR2 are SGHKS and YYEKEE (reference sequence). V shed 0 bases and J shed 3 bases, with 13 bases lying between them. The CDR3 contains 15 residues. The CDR3 sequence: CASSLVEGSYYEQYF. CDR3 coding DNA: TGTGCCAGCAGCTTGGTGGAGGGCAGCTACTACGAGCAGTACTTC.

The chain joins TRBV19 to TRBJ2-7; the D gene is possibly TRBD2 (5 bases). This CDR3 has 15 amino acids. V lost 6 bases, J lost 4 bases, and 19 bases lay in between. Germline CDR1 LNHDA, CDR2 SQIVND (reference sequence). In nucleotides, the CDR3 is TGTGCCAGTAGCCGGCGGGTTCGCCGTTTTTACGAGCAGTACTTC. Translation gives CASSRRVRRFYEQYF.

For this clone: Other nucleotide sequences from this sample produce the same CDR3. This rearrangement joins TRBV5-1 to TRBJ2-2; tentative D call: TRBD2 (5 bases). Trimming took 3 bases from V and 5 from J, leaving 11 bases between them. Germline lookup yields CDR1 SGHRS and CDR2 YFSETQ. The CDR3 totals 14 residues. The DNA for the CDR3 is TGCGCCAGCAGCTCGAACACGGGGACCGGGGAGCTGTTTTTT. Protein sequence: CASSSNTGTGELFF.